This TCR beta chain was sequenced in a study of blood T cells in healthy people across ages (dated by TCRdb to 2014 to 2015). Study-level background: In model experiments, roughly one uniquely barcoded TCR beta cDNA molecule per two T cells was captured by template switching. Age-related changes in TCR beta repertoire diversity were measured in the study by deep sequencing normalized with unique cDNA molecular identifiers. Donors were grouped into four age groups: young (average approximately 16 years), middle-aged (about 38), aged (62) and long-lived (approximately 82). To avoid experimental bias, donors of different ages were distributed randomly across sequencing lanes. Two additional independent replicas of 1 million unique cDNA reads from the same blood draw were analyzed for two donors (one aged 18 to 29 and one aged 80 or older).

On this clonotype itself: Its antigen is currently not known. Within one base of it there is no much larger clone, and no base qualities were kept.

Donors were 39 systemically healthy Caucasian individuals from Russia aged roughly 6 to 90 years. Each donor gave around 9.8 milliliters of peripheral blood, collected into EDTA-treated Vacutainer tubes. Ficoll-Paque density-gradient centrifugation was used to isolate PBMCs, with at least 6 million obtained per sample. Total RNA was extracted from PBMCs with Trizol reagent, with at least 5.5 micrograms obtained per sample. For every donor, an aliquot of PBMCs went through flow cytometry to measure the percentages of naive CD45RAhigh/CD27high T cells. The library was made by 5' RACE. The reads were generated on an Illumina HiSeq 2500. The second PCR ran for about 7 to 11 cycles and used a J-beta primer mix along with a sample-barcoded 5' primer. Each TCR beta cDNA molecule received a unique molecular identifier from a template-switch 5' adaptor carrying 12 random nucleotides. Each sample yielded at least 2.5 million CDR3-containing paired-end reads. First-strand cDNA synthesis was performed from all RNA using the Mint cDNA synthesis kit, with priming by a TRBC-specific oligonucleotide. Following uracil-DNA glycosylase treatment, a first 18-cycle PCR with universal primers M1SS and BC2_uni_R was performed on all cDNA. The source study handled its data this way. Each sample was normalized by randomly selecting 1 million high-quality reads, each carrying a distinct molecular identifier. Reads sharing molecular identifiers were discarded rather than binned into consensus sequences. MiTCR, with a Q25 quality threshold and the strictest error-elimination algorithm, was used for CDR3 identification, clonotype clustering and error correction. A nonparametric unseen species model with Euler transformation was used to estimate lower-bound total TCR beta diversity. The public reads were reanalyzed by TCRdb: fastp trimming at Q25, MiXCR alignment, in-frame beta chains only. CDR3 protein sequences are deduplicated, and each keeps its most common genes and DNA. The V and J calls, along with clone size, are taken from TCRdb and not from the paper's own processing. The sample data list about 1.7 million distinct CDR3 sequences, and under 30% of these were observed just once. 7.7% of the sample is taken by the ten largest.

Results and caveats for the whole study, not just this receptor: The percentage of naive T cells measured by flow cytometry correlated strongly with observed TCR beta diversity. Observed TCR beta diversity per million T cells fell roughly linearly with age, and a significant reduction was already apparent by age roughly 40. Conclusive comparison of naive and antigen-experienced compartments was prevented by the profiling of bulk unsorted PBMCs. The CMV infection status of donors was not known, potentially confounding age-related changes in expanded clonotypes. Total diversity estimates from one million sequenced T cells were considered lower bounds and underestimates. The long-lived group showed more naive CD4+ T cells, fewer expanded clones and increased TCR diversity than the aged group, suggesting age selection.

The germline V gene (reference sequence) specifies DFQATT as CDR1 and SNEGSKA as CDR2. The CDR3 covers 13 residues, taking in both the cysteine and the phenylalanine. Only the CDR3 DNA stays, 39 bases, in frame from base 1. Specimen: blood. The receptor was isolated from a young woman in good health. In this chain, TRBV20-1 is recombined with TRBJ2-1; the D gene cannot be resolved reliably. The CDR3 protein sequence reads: CSVRESLYNEQFF. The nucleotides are TGCAGCGTTAGAGAGAGCCTCTACAATGAGCAGTTCTTC.